Listed below are T cell receptor beta chains from one sample, sequenced in a study of cytomegalovirus exposure and HLA in healthy donors. Here immunoSEQ multiplex PCR was the method, and the copy in TCRdb shows in-frame clones only, minus some. The sample totals roughly 120,000 clones. Source material: PBMCs. These receptors came from a man younger than 35 in good health and CMV-seronegative. Both conserved end residues are part of each CDR3. A D gene is named only where the DNA matches it firmly.

j_gene: TRBJ2-1; v_gene: TRBV4-1; d_gene: TRBD2; CDR3nt: TGCGCCAGCAGCCAACCTATAGCGGGGGGCCCTTGGAATGAGCAGTTCTTC; CDR3aa: CASSQPIAGGPWNEQFF
j_gene: TRBJ2-2; v_gene: TRBV30; d_gene: TRBD2; CDR3nt: TGTGCCTGGAGTCACCCCTTAGCGGGAGCGGTCACCGGGGAGCTGTTTTTT; CDR3aa: CAWSHPLAGAVTGELFF
j_gene: TRBJ1-3; v_gene: TRBV19; d_gene: .; CDR3nt: TGTGCCAGTAGGACTGCAGGGTCCTCTGGAAACACCATATATTTT; CDR3aa: CASRTAGSSGNTIYF
j_gene: TRBJ2-3; v_gene: TRBV7-3; d_gene: .; CDR3nt: TGTGCCAGCAGCCCTAGCACAGATACGCAGTATTTT; CDR3aa: CASSPSTDTQYF
j_gene: TRBJ2-1; v_gene: TRBV19; d_gene: .; CDR3nt: TGTGCCAGTAGTACAGTTGCATCCTACAATGAGCAGTTCTTC; CDR3aa: CASSTVASYNEQFF
j_gene: TRBJ2-7; v_gene: TRBV1; d_gene: .; CDR3nt: TGCACCAGCAGCCCGCCTGAGGGAGGGCGAAGCGCCTACGAGCAGTACTTC; CDR3aa: CTSSPPEGGRSAYEQYF
j_gene: TRBJ1-5; v_gene: TRBV6-1; d_gene: TRBD1; CDR3nt: TGTGCCAGCAGTGCCCTCGGACAGGCGAATCAGCCCCAGCATTTT; CDR3aa: CASSALGQANQPQHF
j_gene: TRBJ1-1; v_gene: TRBV7-9; d_gene: .; CDR3nt: TGTGCCAGCAGCTTGACAGAAACGAACACTGAAGCTTTCTTT; CDR3aa: CASSLTETNTEAFF
j_gene: TRBJ2-6; v_gene: TRBV18; d_gene: .; CDR3nt: TGTGCCAGCTCACCAAGGAGTCAGGGATCAGTAGGGGCCAACGTCCTGACTTTC; CDR3aa: CASSPRSQGSVGANVLTF
j_gene: TRBJ2-7; v_gene: TRBV9; d_gene: TRBD1; CDR3nt: TGTGCCAGCAGCCCCGGGACAGGTTTTTACGAGCAGTACTTC; CDR3aa: CASSPGTGFYEQYF
j_gene: TRBJ2-7; v_gene: TRBV5-6; d_gene: .; CDR3nt: TGTGCCAGCGCCCGAGGACAGCAGCTCTACGAGCAGTACTTC; CDR3aa: CASARGQQLYEQYF
j_gene: TRBJ2-7; v_gene: TRBV6-4; d_gene: TRBD2; CDR3nt: TGTGCCAGCCTGAACACTAGCGGGAGGGCGGGCGAGCAGTACTTC; CDR3aa: CASLNTSGRAGEQYF
j_gene: TRBJ2-5; v_gene: TRBV4-2; d_gene: .; CDR3nt: TGTGCCAGCAGCCAACCGAGGGGGAGCACACAAGAGACCCAGTACTTC; CDR3aa: CASSQPRGSTQETQYF
j_gene: TRBJ2-7; v_gene: TRBV2; d_gene: TRBD1; CDR3nt: TGTGCCAGCAGTGCAGACAGGGGGACCTACGAGCAGTACTTC; CDR3aa: CASSADRGTYEQYF
j_gene: TRBJ2-3; v_gene: TRBV5-1; d_gene: TRBD2; CDR3nt: TGCGCCAGCAGCTTCTACGGCGGGGGGCGGGCAGATACGCAGTATTTT; CDR3aa: CASSFYGGGRADTQYF
j_gene: TRBJ1-4; v_gene: TRBV4-2; d_gene: .; CDR3nt: TGTGCCAGCAGCCAAGATCATGGCGGAGCTCATGAAAAACTGTTTTTT; CDR3aa: CASSQDHGGAHEKLFF
j_gene: TRBJ2-7; v_gene: TRBV13; d_gene: TRBD1; CDR3nt: TGTGCCAGCAGCTTCCGACAGGGATACGAGCAGTACTTC; CDR3aa: CASSFRQGYEQYF
j_gene: TRBJ1-2; v_gene: TRBV27; d_gene: TRBD1; CDR3nt: TGTGCCAGCTGGACAGGGCGATATGGCTACACCTTC; CDR3aa: CASWTGRYGYTF
j_gene: TRBJ2-7; v_gene: TRBV18; d_gene: TRBD1; CDR3nt: TGTGCCAGCTCACTTGGACAGGGGCCTTACGAGCAGTACTTC; CDR3aa: CASSLGQGPYEQYF
j_gene: TRBJ1-3; v_gene: TRBV6-1; d_gene: .; CDR3nt: TGTGCCAGCAGTGAAGAATTTAGCTCTGGAAACACCATATATTTT; CDR3aa: CASSEEFSSGNTIYF
j_gene: TRBJ1-1; v_gene: TRBV2; d_gene: .; CDR3nt: TGTGCCAGCATGGTTGCGGCGAACACTGAAGCTTTCTTT; CDR3aa: CASMVAANTEAFF
j_gene: TRBJ1-5; v_gene: TRBV15; d_gene: .; CDR3nt: TGTGCCACCAGCAGGGCCGGGACTAATCAGCCCCAGCATTTT; CDR3aa: CATSRAGTNQPQHF
j_gene: TRBJ1-1; v_gene: TRBV5-1; d_gene: TRBD1; CDR3nt: TGCGCCAGTGGGACAGAACCTAACACTGAAGCTTTCTTT; CDR3aa: CASGTEPNTEAFF
j_gene: TRBJ2-7; v_gene: TRBV6-1; d_gene: .; CDR3nt: TGTGCCAGCAGGCTGACTGCAAATCACTACGAGCAGTACTTC; CDR3aa: CASRLTANHYEQYF
j_gene: TRBJ1-5; v_gene: TRBV29-1; d_gene: TRBD1; CDR3nt: TGCAGCGTTTTACAGGGGGCAAATCAGCCCCAGCATTTT; CDR3aa: CSVLQGANQPQHF
j_gene: TRBJ2-7; v_gene: TRBV6-1; d_gene: TRBD2; CDR3nt: TGTGCCAGCAGTGAATGGGGGGGTGGGGAGCAGTACTTC; CDR3aa: CASSEWGGGEQYF
j_gene: TRBJ2-7; v_gene: TRBV7-6; d_gene: TRBD2; CDR3nt: TGTGCCAGCAGCTTAGGAGGTGCTAGCGGGGCCTACGAGCAGTACTTC; CDR3aa: CASSLGGASGAYEQYF
j_gene: TRBJ2-7; v_gene: TRBV7-2; d_gene: TRBD1; CDR3nt: TGTGCCAGCAGCTTGAGGGACAGGGTCCACGAGCAGTACTTC; CDR3aa: CASSLRDRVHEQYF
j_gene: TRBJ2-7; v_gene: TRBV4-1; d_gene: .; CDR3nt: TGCGCCAGCAGCCAAGATGGGGGCAACCAACTCTACGAGCAGTACTTC; CDR3aa: CASSQDGGNQLYEQYF
j_gene: TRBJ1-1; v_gene: TRBV6-5; d_gene: TRBD1; CDR3nt: TGTGCCAGCGGCCAGGGGGTTTGGACTGAAGCTTTCTTT; CDR3aa: CASGQGVWTEAFF
j_gene: TRBJ1-5; v_gene: TRBV5-8; d_gene: TRBD1; CDR3nt: TGTGCCAGCAGCGTAATACAGGGGATGGACAATCAGCCCCAGCATTTT; CDR3aa: CASSVIQGMDNQPQHF
j_gene: TRBJ2-2; v_gene: TRBV5-1; d_gene: .; CDR3nt: TGCGCCAGCAGCTTGAGGACACCTAACACCGGGGAGCTGTTTTTT; CDR3aa: CASSLRTPNTGELFF
j_gene: TRBJ1-1; v_gene: TRBV10-3; d_gene: TRBD1; CDR3nt: TGTGCCATCAATCGTTTGGGACAGGGGGCGAACACTGAAGCTTTCTTT; CDR3aa: CAINRLGQGANTEAFF
j_gene: TRBJ2-1; v_gene: TRBV30; d_gene: .; CDR3nt: TGTGCCTGGAGCCCGCTGGGGCTAGCGCCCAATGAGCAGTTCTTC; CDR3aa: CAWSPLGLAPNEQFF
j_gene: TRBJ1-1; v_gene: TRBV5-1; d_gene: TRBD1; CDR3nt: TGCGCCAGCAGCTTGAGGACAGGGCGGGACACTGAAGCTTTCTTT; CDR3aa: CASSLRTGRDTEAFF
j_gene: TRBJ1-2; v_gene: TRBV5-1; d_gene: .; CDR3nt: TGCGCCAGCAGCCTTACAGGGACGAGTGGCCTCGGCTATGGCTACACCTTC; CDR3aa: CASSLTGTSGLGYGYTF
j_gene: TRBJ1-1; v_gene: TRBV6-6; d_gene: .; CDR3nt: TGTGCCAGCAGTCCGAGGACACCCAGAGCGAATACTGAAGCTTTCTTT; CDR3aa: CASSPRTPRANTEAFF
j_gene: TRBJ2-3; v_gene: TRBV9; d_gene: TRBD2; CDR3nt: TGTGCCAGCAGCGTAGGGCCTAGCGGGGGGGCGAGCACAGATACGCAGTATTTT; CDR3aa: CASSVGPSGGASTDTQYF
j_gene: TRBJ2-7; v_gene: TRBV7-2; d_gene: TRBD2; CDR3nt: TGTGCCAGCAGCTACCGAGGACTAGGCCACGAGCAGTACTTC; CDR3aa: CASSYRGLGHEQYF
j_gene: TRBJ2-6; v_gene: TRBV5-6; d_gene: .; CDR3nt: TGTGCCAGCAGCTTGGAAATTATCTCTGGGGCCAACGTCCTGACTTTC; CDR3aa: CASSLEIISGANVLTF
j_gene: TRBJ1-6; v_gene: TRBV10-3; d_gene: .; CDR3nt: TGTGCCATCAGTGAGTCTCAGGGAAGGTTCGGTTCACCCCTCCACTTT; CDR3aa: CAISESQGRFGSPLHF
j_gene: TRBJ2-1; v_gene: TRBV5-6; d_gene: TRBD1; CDR3nt: TGTGCCAGCATCACCGGGACAGGGGGCGCAAATGAGCAGTTCTTC; CDR3aa: CASITGTGGANEQFF
j_gene: TRBJ1-4; v_gene: TRBV5-1; d_gene: .; CDR3nt: TGCGCCAGCAGAAGCAGGGCTGCAACTAATGAAAAACTGTTTTTT; CDR3aa: CASRSRAATNEKLFF
j_gene: TRBJ2-1; v_gene: TRBV7-9; d_gene: .; CDR3nt: TGTGCCAGCAGCTACCCCCTTAGCAATGAGCAGTTCTTC; CDR3aa: CASSYPLSNEQFF
j_gene: TRBJ2-6; v_gene: TRBV19; d_gene: .; CDR3nt: TGTGCCAGTAATAAGGGAGACCTCTCTGGGGCCAACGTCCTGACTTTC; CDR3aa: CASNKGDLSGANVLTF
j_gene: TRBJ2-5; v_gene: TRBV6-5; d_gene: TRBD2; CDR3nt: TGTGCCAGCAGTTACAGGGAGGGACGGCAAGAGACCCAGTACTTC; CDR3aa: CASSYREGRQETQYF
j_gene: TRBJ1-4; v_gene: TRBV7-9; d_gene: .; CDR3nt: TGTGCCAGTAATCAAGGAGGGCGGCTTGAAAAACTGTTTTTT; CDR3aa: CASNQGGRLEKLFF
j_gene: TRBJ1-4; v_gene: TRBV4-1; d_gene: TRBD1; CDR3nt: TGCGCCAGCAGCCTTCAGTCGGACAGGGGAAGTGAAAAACTGTTTTTT; CDR3aa: CASSLQSDRGSEKLFF
j_gene: TRBJ1-1; v_gene: TRBV4-1; d_gene: .; CDR3nt: TGCGCCAGCAGCCTCAGGGGTGGGACTGAAGCTTTCTTT; CDR3aa: CASSLRGGTEAFF
j_gene: TRBJ2-5; v_gene: TRBV27; d_gene: TRBD2; CDR3nt: TGTGCCAGCAGTCTAGGGAGGGGACTAGCGGGAGTCAGGGGAGAGACCCAGTACTTC; CDR3aa: CASSLGRGLAGVRGETQYF
j_gene: TRBJ2-7; v_gene: TRBV2; d_gene: TRBD2; CDR3nt: TGTGCCAGCAGTGAAACGGGACTAGCGGGCGAGCAGTACTTC; CDR3aa: CASSETGLAGEQYF
j_gene: TRBJ1-5; v_gene: TRBV28; d_gene: .; CDR3nt: TGTGCCAGCAGTCCCGACCGGGGATCCAATCAGCCCCAGCATTTT; CDR3aa: CASSPDRGSNQPQHF
j_gene: TRBJ1-3; v_gene: TRBV2; d_gene: TRBD1; CDR3nt: TGTGCCAGCAGTGTGTTTGTCGCACACCATCGGGACAGCCAAGACACCATATATTTT; CDR3aa: CASSVFVAHHRDSQDTIYF
j_gene: TRBJ2-3; v_gene: TRBV18; d_gene: TRBD1; CDR3nt: TGTGCCAGCTCACCGGGACAGGGGCATACAACTAGCACAGATACGCAGTATTTT; CDR3aa: CASSPGQGHTTSTDTQYF